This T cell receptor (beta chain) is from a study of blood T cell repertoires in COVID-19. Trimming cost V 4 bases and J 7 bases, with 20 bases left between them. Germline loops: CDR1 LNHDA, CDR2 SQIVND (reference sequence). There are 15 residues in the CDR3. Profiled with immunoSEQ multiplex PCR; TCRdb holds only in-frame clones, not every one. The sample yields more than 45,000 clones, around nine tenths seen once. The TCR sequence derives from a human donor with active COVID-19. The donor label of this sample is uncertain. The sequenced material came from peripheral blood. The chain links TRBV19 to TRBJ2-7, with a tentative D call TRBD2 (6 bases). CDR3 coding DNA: TGTGCCAGTAGTAGTACTCCGGGACTTATCGGGGAGCAGTACTTC. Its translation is CASSSTPGLIGEQYF.